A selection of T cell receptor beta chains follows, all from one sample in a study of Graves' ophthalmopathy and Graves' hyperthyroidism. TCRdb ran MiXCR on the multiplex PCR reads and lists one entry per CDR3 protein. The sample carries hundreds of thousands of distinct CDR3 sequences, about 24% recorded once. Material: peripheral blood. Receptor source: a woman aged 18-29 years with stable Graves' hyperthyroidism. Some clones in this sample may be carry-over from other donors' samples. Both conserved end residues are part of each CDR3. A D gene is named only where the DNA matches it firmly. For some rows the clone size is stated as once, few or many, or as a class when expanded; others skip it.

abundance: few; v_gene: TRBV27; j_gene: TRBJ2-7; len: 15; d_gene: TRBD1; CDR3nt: TGTGCCAGCAGTTTACCGGGACAGGGGATGGACGAGCAGTACTTC; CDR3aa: CASSLPGQGMDEQYF
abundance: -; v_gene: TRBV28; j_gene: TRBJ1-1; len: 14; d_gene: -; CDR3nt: TGTGCCAGCAGTTTTCGGGAATTCGGAACTGAAGCTTTCTTT; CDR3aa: CASSFREFGTEAFF
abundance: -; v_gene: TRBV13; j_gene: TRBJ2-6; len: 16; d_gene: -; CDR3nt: TGTGCCAGCAGCGCTAATTTAGGGGCTGGGGCCAACGTCCTGACTTTC; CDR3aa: CASSANLGAGANVLTF
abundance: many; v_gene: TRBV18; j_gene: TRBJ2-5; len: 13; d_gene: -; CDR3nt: TGTGCCAGCTCACCACCAGGAGAAGAGACCCAGTACTTC; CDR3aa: CASSPPGEETQYF
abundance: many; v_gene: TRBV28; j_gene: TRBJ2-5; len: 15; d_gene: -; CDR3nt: TGTGCCAGCAGTTTATTGGCGGGGCGGGGAAAGACCCAGTACTTC; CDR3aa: CASSLLAGRGKTQYF
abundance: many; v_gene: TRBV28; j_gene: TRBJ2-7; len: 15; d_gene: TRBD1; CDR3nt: TGTGCCAGCAGTTTACACTCGACAGGGACCTACGAGCAGTACTTC; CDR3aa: CASSLHSTGTYEQYF
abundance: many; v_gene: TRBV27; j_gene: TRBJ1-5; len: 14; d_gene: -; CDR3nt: TGTGCCAGCAGGGGGGCAGGAAGCAATCAGCCCCAGCATTTT; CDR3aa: CASRGAGSNQPQHF
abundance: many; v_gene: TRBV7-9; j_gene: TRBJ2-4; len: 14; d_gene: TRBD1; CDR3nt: TGTGCCAGCAGCTTAGGACAGGGCCAAAACATTCAGTACTTC; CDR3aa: CASSLGQGQNIQYF
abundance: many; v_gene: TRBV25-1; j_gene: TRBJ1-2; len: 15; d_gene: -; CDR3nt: TGTGCCAGCAGTGAATTCGGCAGGCAGGCGGGTGGCTACACCTTC; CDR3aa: CASSEFGRQAGGYTF
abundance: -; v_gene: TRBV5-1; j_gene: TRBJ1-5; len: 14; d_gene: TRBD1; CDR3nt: TGCGCCAGCTGCTCCGGGACAGGGGATCAGCCCCAGCATTTT; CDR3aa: CASCSGTGDQPQHF
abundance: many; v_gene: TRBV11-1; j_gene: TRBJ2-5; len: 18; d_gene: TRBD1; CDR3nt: TGTGCCAGCAGCCCACAGGGGTCCAGTGCGATGTTGGAGGAGACCCAGTACTTC; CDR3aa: CASSPQGSSAMLEETQYF
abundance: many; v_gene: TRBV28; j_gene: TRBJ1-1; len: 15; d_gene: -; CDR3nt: TGTGCCAGCAGGTCGGAGGGAGTGGGGGATCCTGAAGCTTTCTTT; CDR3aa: CASRSEGVGDPEAFF
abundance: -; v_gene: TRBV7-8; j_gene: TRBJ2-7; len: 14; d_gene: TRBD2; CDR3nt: TGTGCCAGCAGCTCGGCGGGGGGGGGAGGTGAGCAGTACTTC; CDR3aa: CASSSAGGGGEQYF
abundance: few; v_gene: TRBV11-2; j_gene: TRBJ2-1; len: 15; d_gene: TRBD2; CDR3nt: TGTGCCAGCAGCTTCTTAGCGGGGGGGCTCGATGAGCAGTTCTTC; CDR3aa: CASSFLAGGLDEQFF
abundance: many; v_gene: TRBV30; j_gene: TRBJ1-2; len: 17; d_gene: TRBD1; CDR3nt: TGTGCCTGGAGTACGCGGACAGGGCGGAAGGGTAACTATGGCTACACCTTC; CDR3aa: CAWSTRTGRKGNYGYTF
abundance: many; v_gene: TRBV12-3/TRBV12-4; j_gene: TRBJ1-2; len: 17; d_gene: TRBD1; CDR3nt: TGTGCCAGCTCTTCGGGACAGCCGACCAGTTATAACTATGGCTACACCTTC; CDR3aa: CASSSGQPTSYNYGYTF
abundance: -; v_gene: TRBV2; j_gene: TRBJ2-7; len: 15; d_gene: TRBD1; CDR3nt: TGTGCCAGCAGACCAGGACAGGGGGCGTTGTACGAGCAGTACTTC; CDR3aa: CASRPGQGALYEQYF
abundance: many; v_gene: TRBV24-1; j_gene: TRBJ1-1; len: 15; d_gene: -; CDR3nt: TGTGCCACCAGTGTTGACGGCCCAGGTAACACTGAAGCTTTCTTT; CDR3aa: CATSVDGPGNTEAFF
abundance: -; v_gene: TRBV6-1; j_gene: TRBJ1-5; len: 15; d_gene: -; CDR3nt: TGTGCAGCAAGGGGTAGAGGGGGTAGCAATCAGCCCCAGCATTTT; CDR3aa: CAARGRGGSNQPQHF
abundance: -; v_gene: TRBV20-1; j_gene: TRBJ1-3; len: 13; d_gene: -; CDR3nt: TGCAGTGCTAGTACAGTCTCTGGAAACACCATATATTTT; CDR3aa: CSASTVSGNTIYF
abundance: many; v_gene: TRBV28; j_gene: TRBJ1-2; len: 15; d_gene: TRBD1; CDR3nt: TGTGCCAGCAGTTTAATCGACAGGGAGGGACATGGCTACACCTTC; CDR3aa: CASSLIDREGHGYTF
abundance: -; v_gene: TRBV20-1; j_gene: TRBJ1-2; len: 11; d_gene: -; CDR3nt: TGCAGTGTACCGTTTAACTATGGCTACACCTTC; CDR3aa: CSVPFNYGYTF
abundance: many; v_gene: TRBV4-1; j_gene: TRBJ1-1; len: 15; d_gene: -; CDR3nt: TGCGCCAGCAGCCCACAGTCCCTCATGAACACTGAAGCTTTCTTT; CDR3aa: CASSPQSLMNTEAFF
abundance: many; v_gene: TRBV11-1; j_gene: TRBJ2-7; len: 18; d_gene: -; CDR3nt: TGTGCCAGCAGCTTACCCATAAATGCAGGACGGAACAAATACGAGCAGTACTTC; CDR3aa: CASSLPINAGRNKYEQYF
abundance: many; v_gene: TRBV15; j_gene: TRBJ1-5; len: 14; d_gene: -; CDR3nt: TGTGCCACCTCTGTACCCGGGGACTATCAGCCCCAGCATTTT; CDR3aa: CATSVPGDYQPQHF
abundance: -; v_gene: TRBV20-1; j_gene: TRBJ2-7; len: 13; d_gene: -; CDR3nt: TGCAGTGCTAGCGCTAGCGCTACCTACGAGCAGTACTTC; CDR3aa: CSASASATYEQYF
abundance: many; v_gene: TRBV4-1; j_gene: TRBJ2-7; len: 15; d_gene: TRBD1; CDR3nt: TGCGCCAGCAGCCAAGCAGGGGACAGGGCAGTCGAGCAGTACTTC; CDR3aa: CASSQAGDRAVEQYF
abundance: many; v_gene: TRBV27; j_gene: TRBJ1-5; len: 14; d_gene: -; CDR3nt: TGTGCCAGCAGTTCCCTTCTGGCCAATCAGCCCCAGCATTTT; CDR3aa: CASSSLLANQPQHF
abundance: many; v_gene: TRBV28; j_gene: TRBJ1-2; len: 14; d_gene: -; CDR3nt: TGTGCCAGCAGTTTATCTTCGGGGAACTATGGCTACACCTTC; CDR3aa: CASSLSSGNYGYTF
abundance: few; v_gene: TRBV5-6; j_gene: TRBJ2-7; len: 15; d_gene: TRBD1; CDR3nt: TGTGCCAGCAGCAACCTTGACAGGGTCTCCTACGAGCAGTACTTC; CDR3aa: CASSNLDRVSYEQYF
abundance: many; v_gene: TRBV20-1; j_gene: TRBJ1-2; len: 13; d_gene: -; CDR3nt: TGCAGTGCTAGAGATCAGGGCACCTATGGCTACACCTTC; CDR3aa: CSARDQGTYGYTF
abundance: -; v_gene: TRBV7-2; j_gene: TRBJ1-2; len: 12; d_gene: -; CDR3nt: TGTGCCGGCAGCTTAAACAGCTGGGGCTACACCTTC; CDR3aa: CAGSLNSWGYTF
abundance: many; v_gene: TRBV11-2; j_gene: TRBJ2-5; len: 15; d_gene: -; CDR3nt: TGTGCCAGCAGCTGGAACAGGGTGGTCCCAGAGACCCAGTACTTC; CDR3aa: CASSWNRVVPETQYF
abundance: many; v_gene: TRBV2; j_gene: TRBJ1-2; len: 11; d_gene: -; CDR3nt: TGTGCCAGGCTTGTAGCCTTTGGCTACACCTTC; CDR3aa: CARLVAFGYTF
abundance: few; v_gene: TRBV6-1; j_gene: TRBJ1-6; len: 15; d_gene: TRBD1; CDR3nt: TGTGCCAGCAGGGCGGGACAGGGGGCGAACTCACCCCTCCACTTT; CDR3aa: CASRAGQGANSPLHF
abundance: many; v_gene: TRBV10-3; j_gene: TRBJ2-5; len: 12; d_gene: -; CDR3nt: TGTGCCACCCGGGACTCCCAAGAGACCCAGTACTTC; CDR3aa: CATRDSQETQYF
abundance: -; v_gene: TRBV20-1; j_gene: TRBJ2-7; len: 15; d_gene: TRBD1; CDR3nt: TGCAGTGCTAAAAGCGGGACAGGGGTATCCTACGAGCAGTACTTC; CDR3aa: CSAKSGTGVSYEQYF
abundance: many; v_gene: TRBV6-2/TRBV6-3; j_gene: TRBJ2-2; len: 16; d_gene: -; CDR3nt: TGTGCCAGCACCTCCCGGCAGGGTTATTTGGCCGGGGAGCTGTTTTTT; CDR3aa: CASTSRQGYLAGELFF
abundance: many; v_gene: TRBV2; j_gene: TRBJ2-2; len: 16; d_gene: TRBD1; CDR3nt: TGTGCCAGCAGTGAGCCCCGGGACAGCTACACCGGGGAGCTGTTTTTT; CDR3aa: CASSEPRDSYTGELFF
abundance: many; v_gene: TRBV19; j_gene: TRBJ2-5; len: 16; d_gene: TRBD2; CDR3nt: TGTGCCAGTAGTGTACTACTAGCGGGAGCACAAGAGACCCAGTACTTC; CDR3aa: CASSVLLAGAQETQYF
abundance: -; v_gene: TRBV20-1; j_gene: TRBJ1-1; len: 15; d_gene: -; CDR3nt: TGCAGTGCTAAATCCCCCCCAGGGGCAAACACTGAAGCTTTCTTT; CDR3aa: CSAKSPPGANTEAFF
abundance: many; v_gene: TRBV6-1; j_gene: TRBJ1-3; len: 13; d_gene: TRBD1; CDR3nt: TGTGCCAGTGCAGGGGGCTATGGAAACACCATATATTTT; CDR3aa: CASAGGYGNTIYF
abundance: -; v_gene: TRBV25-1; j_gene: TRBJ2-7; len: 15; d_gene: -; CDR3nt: TGTGCCAGCAGTGAGGTGGGGATCAGTACGAACGAGCAGTACTTC; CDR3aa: CASSEVGISTNEQYF
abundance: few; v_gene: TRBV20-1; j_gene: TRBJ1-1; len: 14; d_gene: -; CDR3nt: TGCAGTGCCACTCAAGGCGGCTTAAACACTGAAGCTTTCTTT; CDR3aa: CSATQGGLNTEAFF
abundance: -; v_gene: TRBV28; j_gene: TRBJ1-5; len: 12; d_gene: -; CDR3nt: TGTGCCAGCGACTGGGATTTCCGGCCCCAGCGTTTT; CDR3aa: CASDWDFRPQRF
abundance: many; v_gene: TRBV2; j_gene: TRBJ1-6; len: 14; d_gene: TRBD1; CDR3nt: TGTGCCAGCAGGTTGGACAGGGGAAAGTCACCCCTCCACTTT; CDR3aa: CASRLDRGKSPLHF
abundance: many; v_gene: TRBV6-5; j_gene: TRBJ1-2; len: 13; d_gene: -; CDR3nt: TGTGCCAGCTCAAGTGGGGAAAACTATGGCTACACCTTC; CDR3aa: CASSSGENYGYTF
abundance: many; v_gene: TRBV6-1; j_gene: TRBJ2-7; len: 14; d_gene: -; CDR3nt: TGTGCCAGCAGGGGGACTTTTAGCTCCTACGAGCAGTACTTC; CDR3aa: CASRGTFSSYEQYF
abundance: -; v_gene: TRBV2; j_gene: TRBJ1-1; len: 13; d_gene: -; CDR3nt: TGTGCCAGCAGTTCTGGAGCGGACACTGAAGCTTTCTTT; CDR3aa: CASSSGADTEAFF
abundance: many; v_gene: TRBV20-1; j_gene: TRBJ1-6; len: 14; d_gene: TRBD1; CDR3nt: TGCAGTGCTAGAGGGACAGGGGCTAATTCACCCCTCCACTTT; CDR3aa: CSARGTGANSPLHF
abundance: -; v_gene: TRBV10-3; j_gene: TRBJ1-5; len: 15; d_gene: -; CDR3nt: TGTGCCACCACGGAGGGGGTAGGGAGTAATCAGCCCCAGCATTTT; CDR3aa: CATTEGVGSNQPQHF
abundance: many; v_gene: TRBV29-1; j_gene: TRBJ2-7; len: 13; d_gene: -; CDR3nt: TGCAGCGTTGTTGAGGGGGGGCCGTACGAGCAGTACTTC; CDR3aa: CSVVEGGPYEQYF
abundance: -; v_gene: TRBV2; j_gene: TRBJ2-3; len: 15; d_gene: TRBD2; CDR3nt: TGTGCCAGCAGTGGTCCGGCGGGGGTTGGAGATACGCAGTATTTT; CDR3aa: CASSGPAGVGDTQYF
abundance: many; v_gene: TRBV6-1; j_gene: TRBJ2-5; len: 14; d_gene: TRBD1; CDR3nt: TGTGCCAGCAGTGAAACAGGGGGCCGGGAGACCCAGTACTTC; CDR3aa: CASSETGGRETQYF
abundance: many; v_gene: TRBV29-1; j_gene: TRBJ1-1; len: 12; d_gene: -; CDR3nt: TGCAGCGTTGAATGGAGGGAGTTTGAAGCTTTCTTT; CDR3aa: CSVEWREFEAFF
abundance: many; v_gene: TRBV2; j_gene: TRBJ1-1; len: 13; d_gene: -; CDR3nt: TGTGCCAGCAGTGAATCGGGGTACACTGAAGCTTTCTTT; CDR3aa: CASSESGYTEAFF
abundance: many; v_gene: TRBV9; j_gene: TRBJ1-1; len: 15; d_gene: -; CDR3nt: TGTGCCAGCAGCGTAGACGGGGGCATGAACACTGAAGCTTTCTTT; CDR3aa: CASSVDGGMNTEAFF
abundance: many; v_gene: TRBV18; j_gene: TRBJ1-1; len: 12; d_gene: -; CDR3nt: TGTGCCAGCTCAACTGGGATAGCTGAAGCTTTCTTT; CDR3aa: CASSTGIAEAFF